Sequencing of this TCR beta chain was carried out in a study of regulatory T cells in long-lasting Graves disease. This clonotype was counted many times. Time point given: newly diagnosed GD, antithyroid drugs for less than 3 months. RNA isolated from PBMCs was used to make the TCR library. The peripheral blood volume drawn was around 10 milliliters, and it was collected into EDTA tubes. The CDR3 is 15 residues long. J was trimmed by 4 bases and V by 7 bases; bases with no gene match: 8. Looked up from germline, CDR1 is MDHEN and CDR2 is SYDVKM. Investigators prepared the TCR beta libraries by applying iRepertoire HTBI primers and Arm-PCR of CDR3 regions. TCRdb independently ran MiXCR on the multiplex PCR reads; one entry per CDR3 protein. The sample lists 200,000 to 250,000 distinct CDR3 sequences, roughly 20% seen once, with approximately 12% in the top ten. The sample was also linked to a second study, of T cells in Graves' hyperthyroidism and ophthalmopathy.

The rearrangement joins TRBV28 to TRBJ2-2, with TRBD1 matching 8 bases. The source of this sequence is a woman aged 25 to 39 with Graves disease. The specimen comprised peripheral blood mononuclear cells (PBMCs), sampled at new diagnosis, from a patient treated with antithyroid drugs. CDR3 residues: CASKNTGGRTGELFF. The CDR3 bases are TGTGCCAGCAAAAATACAGGGGGTCGCACCGGGGAGCTGTTTTTT. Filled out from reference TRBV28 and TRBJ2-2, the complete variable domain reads DVKVTQSSRYLVKRTGEKVFLECVQDMDHENMFWYRQDPGLGLRLIYFSYDVKMKEKGDIPEGYSVSREKKERFSLILESASTNQTSMYLCASKNTGGRTGELFFGEGSRLTVL.